The present entry profiles one T cell receptor (beta chain) with its context. Sequencing was performed with immunoSEQ multiplex PCR; in TCRdb, only in-frame clones are kept and a portion is missing. The top ten clones hold roughly 0.79% of a sample with over 80,000 clones, over 75% of them seen once. This record belongs to a study of T cell changes during pregnancy in multiple sclerosis. CDR3 size: 17 residues. V was pared by 0 bases and J by 0 bases, with 2 bases of the junction left unmatched. Germline CDR1 is SEHNR and CDR2 is FQNEAQ (reference sequence). V gene TRBV7-9 combines with J gene TRBJ1-3; 10 nucleotides line up with TRBD1. The sequenced sample was peripheral blood, obtained in the second trimester of pregnancy. This clonotype was obtained from a female donor in good health, enrolled as a control in a pregnancy study. The CDR3 nucleotides read TGTGCCAGCAGCTTAGCTGGGACAGGGGACTCTGGAAACACCATATATTTT. Its protein product is CASSLAGTGDSGNTIYF.